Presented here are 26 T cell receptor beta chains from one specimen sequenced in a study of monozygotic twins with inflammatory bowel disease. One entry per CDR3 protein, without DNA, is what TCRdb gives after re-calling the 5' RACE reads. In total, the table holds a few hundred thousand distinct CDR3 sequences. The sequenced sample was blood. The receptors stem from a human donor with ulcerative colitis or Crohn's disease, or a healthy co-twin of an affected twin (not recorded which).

CDR3 in amino acids: CASSLLVGGAMGYTF. The J gene is TRBJ1-2, the V gene TRBV5-1; TCRdb proposes TRBD1, but this gene call is untestable without DNA. The CDR3 is 15 residues long. The germline CDR1 and CDR2 sequences are SGHRS and YFSETQ.

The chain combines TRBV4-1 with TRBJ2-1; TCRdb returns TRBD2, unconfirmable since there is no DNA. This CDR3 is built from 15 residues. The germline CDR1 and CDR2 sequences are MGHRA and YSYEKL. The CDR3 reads CASRPLGEVGNEQFF.

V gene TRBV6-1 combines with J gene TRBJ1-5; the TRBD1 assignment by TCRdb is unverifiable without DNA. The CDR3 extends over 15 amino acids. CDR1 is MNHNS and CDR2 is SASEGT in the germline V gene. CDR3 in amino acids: CASRPWDRRYQPQHF.

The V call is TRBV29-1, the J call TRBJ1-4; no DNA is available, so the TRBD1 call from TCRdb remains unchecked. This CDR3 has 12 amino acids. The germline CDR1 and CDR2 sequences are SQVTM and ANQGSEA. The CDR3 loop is CSVAQGNEKLFF.

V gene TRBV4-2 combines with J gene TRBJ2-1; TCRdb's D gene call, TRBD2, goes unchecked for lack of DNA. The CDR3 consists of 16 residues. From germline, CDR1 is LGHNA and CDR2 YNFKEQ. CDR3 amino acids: CASSPRLAGGRGEQFF.

CDR3 sequence: CASSVRLRAPDTQYF. The J gene is TRBJ2-3, the V gene TRBV5-6; TCRdb's D call, TRBD2, is unchecked because there is no DNA. The CDR3 consists of 15 residues. CDR1 is SGHDT, CDR2 YYEEEE, per germline.

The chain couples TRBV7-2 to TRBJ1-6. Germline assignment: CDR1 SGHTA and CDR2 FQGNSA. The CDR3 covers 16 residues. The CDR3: CASSLFGFSGNSPLHF. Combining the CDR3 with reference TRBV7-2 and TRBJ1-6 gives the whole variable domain GAGVSQSPSNKVTEKGKDVELRCDPISGHTALYWYRQSLGQGLEFLIYFQGNSAPDKSGLPSDRFSAERTGGSVSTLTIQRTQQEDSAVYLCASSLFGFSGNSPLHFGNGTRLTVT.

The CDR3 spells CASSPDRLADTQYF. This sequence joins TRBV11-3 and TRBJ2-3; TCRdb indicates TRBD1, and absent DNA this call remains unverified. The CDR3 is made up of 14 amino acids. The germline V gene encodes CDR1 SGHNT and CDR2 YENEEA.

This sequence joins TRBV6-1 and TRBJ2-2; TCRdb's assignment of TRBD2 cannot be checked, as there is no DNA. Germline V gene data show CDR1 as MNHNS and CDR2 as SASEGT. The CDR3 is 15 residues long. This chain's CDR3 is CASRGEAAGTGELFF.

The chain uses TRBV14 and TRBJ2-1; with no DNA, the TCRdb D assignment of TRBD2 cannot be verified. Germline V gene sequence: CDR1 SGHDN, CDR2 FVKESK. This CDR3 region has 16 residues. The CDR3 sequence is CASSPLKESSYNEQFF. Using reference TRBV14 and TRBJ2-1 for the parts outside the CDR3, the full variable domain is EAGVTQFPSHSVIEKGQTVTLRCDPISGHDNLYWYRRVMGKEIKFLLHFVKESKQDESGMPNNRFLAERTGGTYSTLKVQPAELEDSGVYFCASSPLKESSYNEQFFGPGTRLTVL.

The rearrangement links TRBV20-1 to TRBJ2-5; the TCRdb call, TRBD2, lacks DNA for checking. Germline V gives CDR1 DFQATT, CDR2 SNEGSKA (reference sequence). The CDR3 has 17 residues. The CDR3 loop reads CSASLASGALLASTQYF.

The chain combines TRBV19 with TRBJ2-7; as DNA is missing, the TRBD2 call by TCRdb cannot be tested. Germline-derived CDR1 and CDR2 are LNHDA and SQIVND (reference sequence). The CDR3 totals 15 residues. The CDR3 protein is CASTSSGGASYEQYF.

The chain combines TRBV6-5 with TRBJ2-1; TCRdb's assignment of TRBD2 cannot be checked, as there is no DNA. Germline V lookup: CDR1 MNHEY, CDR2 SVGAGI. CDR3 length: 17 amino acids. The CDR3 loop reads CASSYSAGLGLYNEQFF.

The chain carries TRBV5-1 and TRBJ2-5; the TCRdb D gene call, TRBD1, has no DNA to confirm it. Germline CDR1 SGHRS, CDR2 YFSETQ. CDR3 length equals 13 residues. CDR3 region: CASSQLGAETQYF.

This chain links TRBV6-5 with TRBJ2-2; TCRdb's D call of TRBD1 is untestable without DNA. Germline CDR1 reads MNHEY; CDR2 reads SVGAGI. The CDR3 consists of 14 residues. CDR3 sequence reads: CASSYRDAAGELFF.

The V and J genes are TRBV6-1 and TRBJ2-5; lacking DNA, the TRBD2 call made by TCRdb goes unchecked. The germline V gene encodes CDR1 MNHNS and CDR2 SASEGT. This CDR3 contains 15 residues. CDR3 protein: CASKRTSWLGETQYF.

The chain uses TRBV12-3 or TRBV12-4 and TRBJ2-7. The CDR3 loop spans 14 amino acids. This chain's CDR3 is CASSLALIPYEQYF.

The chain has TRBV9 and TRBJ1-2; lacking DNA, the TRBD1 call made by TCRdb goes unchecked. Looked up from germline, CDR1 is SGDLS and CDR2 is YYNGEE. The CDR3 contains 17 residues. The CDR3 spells CASSGGRDRSTDYGYTF.

CDR3 region: CASSLSQLTGGGYGYTF. The chain carries TRBV28 and TRBJ1-2; TCRdb's D call of TRBD1 is untestable without DNA. This CDR3 spans 17 amino acids. The germline V gene has CDR1 MDHEN and CDR2 SYDVKM.

The CDR3 reads CASSLAVGPQETQYF. The rearrangement links TRBV5-1 to TRBJ2-5; TCRdb proposes TRBD2, but this gene call is untestable without DNA. Germline lookup yields CDR1 SGHRS and CDR2 YFSETQ. CDR3 length: 15 amino acids. Full variable domain (remainder filled in from reference TRBV5-1 and TRBJ2-5): KAGVTQTPRYLIKTRGQQVTLSCSPISGHRSVSWYQQTPGQGLQFLFEYFSETQRNKGNFPGRFSGRQFSNSRSEMNVSTLELGDSALYLCASSLAVGPQETQYFGPGTRLLVL.

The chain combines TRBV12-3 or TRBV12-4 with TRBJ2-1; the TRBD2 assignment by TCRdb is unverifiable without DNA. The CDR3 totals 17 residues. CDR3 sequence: CASRSRLSGGSYNEQFF.

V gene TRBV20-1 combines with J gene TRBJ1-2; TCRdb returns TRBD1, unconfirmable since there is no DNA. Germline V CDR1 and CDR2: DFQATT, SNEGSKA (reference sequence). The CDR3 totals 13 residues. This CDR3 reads CSAREPLKDGYTF.

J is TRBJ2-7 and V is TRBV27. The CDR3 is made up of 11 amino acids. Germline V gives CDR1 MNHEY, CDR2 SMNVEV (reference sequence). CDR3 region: CASSQGHEQYF.

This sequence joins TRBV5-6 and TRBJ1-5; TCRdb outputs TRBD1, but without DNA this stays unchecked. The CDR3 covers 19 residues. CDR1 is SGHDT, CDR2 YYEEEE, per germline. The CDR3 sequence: CASSFSYRVSGSSNQPQHF.

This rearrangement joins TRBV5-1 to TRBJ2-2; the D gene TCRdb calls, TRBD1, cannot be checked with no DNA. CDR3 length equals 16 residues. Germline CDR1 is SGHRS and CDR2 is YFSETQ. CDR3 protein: CASSGGQGSNTGEPFF.

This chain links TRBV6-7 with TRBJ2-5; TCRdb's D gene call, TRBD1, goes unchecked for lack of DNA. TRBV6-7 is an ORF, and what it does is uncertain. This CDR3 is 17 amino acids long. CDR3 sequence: CASSSLIRHRGPETQYF.